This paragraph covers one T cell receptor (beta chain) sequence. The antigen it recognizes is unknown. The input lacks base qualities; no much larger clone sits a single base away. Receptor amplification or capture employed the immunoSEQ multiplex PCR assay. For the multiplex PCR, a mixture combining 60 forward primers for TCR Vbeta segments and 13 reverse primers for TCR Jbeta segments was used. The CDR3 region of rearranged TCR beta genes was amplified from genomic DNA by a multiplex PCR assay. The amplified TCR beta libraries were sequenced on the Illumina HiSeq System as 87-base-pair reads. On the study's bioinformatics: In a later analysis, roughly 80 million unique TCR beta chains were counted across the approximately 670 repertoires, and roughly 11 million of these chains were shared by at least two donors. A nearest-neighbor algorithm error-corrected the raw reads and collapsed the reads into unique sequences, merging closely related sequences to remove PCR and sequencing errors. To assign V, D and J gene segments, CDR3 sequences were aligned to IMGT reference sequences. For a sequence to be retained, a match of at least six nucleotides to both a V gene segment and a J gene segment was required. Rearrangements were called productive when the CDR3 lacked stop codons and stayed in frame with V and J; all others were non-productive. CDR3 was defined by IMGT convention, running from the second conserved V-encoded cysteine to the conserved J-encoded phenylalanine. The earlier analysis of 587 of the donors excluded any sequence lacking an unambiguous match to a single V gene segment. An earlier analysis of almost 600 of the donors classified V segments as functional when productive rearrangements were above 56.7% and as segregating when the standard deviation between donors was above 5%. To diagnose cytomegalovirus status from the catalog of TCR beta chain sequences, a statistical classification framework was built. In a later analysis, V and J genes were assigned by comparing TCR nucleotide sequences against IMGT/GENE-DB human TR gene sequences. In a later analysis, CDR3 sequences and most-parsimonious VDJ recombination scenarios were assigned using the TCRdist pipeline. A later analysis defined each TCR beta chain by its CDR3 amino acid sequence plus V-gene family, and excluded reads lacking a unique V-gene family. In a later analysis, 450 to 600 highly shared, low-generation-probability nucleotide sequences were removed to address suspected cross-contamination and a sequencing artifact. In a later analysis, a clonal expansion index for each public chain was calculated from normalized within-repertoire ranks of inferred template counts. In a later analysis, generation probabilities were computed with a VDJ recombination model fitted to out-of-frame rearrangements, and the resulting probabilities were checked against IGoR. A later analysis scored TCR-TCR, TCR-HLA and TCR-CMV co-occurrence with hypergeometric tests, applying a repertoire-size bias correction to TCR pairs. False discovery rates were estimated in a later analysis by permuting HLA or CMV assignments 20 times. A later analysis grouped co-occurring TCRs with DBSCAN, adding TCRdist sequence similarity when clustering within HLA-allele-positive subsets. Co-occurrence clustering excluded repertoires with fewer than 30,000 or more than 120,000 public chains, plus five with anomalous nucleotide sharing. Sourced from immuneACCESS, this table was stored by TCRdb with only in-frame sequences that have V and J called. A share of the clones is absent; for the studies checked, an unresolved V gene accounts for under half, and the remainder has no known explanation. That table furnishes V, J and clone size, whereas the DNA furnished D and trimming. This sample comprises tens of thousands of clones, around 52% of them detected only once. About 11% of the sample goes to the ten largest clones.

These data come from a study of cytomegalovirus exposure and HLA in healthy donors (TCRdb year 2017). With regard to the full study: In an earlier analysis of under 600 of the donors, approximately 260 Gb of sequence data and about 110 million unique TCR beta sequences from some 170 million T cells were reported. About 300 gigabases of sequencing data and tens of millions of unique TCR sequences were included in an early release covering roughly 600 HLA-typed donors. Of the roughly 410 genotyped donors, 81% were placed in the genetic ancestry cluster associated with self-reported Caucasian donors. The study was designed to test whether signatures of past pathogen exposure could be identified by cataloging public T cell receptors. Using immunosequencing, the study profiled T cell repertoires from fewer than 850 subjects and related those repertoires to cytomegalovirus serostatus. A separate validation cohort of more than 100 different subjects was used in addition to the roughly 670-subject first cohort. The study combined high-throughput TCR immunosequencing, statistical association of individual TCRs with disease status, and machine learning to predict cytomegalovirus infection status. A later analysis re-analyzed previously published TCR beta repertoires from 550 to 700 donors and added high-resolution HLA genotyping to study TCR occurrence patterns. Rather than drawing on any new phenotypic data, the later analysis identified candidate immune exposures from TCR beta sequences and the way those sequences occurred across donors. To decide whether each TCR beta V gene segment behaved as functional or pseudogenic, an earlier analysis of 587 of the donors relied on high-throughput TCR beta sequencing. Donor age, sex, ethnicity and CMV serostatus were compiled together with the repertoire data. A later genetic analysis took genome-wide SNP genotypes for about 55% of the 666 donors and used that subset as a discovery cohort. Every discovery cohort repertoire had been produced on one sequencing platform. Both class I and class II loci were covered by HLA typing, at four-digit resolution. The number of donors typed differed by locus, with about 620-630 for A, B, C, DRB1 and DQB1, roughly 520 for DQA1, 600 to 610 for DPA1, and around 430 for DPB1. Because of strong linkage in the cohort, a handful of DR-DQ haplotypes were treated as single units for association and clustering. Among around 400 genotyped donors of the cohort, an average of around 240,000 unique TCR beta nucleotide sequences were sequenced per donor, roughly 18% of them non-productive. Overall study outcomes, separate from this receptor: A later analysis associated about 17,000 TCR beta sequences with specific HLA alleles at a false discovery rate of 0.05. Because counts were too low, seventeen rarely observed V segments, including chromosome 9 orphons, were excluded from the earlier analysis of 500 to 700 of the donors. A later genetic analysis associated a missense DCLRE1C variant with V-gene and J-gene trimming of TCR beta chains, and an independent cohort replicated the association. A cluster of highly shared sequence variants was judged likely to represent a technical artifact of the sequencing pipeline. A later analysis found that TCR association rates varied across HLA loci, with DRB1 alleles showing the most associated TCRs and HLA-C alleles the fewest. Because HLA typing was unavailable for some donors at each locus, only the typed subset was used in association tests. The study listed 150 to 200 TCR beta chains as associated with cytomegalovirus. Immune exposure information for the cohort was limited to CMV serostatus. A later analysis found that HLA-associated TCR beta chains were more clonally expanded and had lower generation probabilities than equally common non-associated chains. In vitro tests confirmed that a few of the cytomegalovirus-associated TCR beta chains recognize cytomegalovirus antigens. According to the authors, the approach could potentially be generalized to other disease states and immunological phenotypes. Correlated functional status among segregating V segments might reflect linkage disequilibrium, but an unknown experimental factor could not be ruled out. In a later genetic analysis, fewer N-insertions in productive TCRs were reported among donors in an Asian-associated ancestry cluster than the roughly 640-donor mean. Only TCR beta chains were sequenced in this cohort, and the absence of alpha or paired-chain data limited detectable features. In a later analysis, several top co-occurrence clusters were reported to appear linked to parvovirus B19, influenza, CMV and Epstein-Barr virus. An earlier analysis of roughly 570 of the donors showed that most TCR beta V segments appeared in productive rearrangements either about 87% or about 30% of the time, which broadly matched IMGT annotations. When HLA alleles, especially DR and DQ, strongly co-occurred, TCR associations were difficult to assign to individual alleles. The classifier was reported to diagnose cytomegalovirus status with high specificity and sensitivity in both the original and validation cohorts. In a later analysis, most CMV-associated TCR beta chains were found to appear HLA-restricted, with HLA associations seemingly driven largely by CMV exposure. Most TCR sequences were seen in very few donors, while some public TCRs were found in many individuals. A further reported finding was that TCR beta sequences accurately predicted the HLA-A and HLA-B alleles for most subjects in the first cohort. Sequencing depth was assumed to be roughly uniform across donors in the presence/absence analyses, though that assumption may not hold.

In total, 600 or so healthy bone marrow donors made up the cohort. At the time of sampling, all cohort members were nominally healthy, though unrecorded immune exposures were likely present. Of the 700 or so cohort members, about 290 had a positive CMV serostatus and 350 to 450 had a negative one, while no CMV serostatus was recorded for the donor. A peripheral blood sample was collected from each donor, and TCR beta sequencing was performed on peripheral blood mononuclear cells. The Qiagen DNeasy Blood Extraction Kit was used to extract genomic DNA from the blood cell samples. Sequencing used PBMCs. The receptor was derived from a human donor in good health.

CDR3 region: CASSLGPLPEKLFF. The bases are TGTGCCAGCAGCCTAGGTCCCCTTCCAGAAAAACTGTTTTTT. Recombination connected TRBV5-6 to TRBJ1-4; no confident D gene assignment can be made. Between the V and J ends, shortened by 4 bases and 8 bases respectively, the junction contains 15 bases. The CDR3 runs 14 amino acids, cysteine and phenylalanine included. The only DNA kept is the CDR3, 42 bases in frame from the first base. The germline V gene gives CDR1 as SGHDT and CDR2 as YYEEEE.